Included here is one T cell receptor beta chain sequence, with context. These data are taken from a study of PD-L1 blockade in urothelial cancer. At the level of the study: Most patients, about nine tenths of the roughly 29, were males with bladder-origin cancer. The patients had undergone anywhere from 0 to 3 prior chemotherapy regimens. Blood yielded a median of approximately 150,000 T cells per sample.

The time point was: pretreatment peripheral blood. Patients presented with locally advanced or metastatic urothelial carcinoma. The germline gives CDR1 SGHDT, CDR2 YYEEEE. J gave up 1 base and V 0 bases, and 4 bases lay outside the gene matches. The CDR3 spans 15 residues. TCRdb's table, derived via immunoSEQ multiplex PCR, lists solely in-frame clones and lacks some. The sample has 40,000 or so clones; roughly 92% are singletons. The receptor's source is a woman aged 55-69 years with urothelial cancer. Sequences were derived from PBMCs, sampled around atezolizumab (anti-PD-L1) treatment. The V gene is TRBV5-6, the J gene TRBJ2-7; 7 bases agree with TRBD2. The CDR3 region is CASSLGEGGSYEQYF. The CDR3 nucleotides are TGTGCCAGCAGCTTGGGGGAGGGTGGGTCCTACGAGCAGTACTTC.